This T cell receptor (beta chain) was obtained from a study of blood T cell repertoires in COVID-19. Study-wide background: Acute-phase and convalescent COVID-19 samples originated in the United States, Italy and Spain.

Assay used: immunoSEQ multiplex PCR; TCRdb lists only in-frame clones, some missing. The table includes roughly 90,000 clones, roughly 76% detected once. The CDR3 sequence is 16 residues long. In germline, CDR1 is KGHSH, CDR2 LQKENI. Trimming left V 2 bases short and J 4 bases short, with 17 bases between. This receptor was taken from a woman older than 75 with active or convalescent COVID-19. Sample: peripheral blood. The genes are TRBV18 and TRBJ2-5, with a tentative D call TRBD2 (5 bases). The CDR3 reads CASSPMEVEFGETQYF. The CDR3 region has the DNA TGTGCCAGCTCACCAATGGAGGTCGAATTCGGAGAGACCCAGTACTTC.